These 13 T cell receptor beta chains came from one sample sequenced in a study of blood T cells in healthy people across ages. A second PCR of 7 to 11 cycles used a sample-barcoded 5' primer and a J-beta primer mix. TCRdb analysed the 5' RACE reads with MiXCR anew, one entry per CDR3 protein. The sample records 1.5 million to 2 million distinct CDR3 sequences, roughly 49% being singletons. The sequencing input was blood. All receptors derive from a woman aged 40 to 50 in good health.

There are a few counts of this clonotype. The rearrangement joins TRBV2 to TRBJ2-4; 8 positions agree with TRBD2. The germline gives CDR1 SNHLY, CDR2 FYNNEI. CDR3 length: 14 residues. The trim removed 4 bases at V and 5 bases at J, leaving 4 bases unmatched. The CDR3 DNA is TGTGCCAGCAGTGTGAGCGGGGGTGAAAACATTCAGTACTTC. Translation gives CASSVSGGENIQYF.

This clonotype appeared a few times. The rearrangement links TRBV28 to TRBJ2-6, with TRBD1 matching 9 bases. The germline gives CDR1 MDHEN, CDR2 SYDVKM. Trimming took 6 bases from V and 0 from J; bases not matched to a gene: 15. The CDR3 contains 20 residues. The CDR3 reads CASSLFGQGKGYSGANVLTF. DNA of the CDR3: TGTGCCAGCAGCCTATTCGGACAGGGGAAGGGTTACTCTGGGGCCAACGTCCTGACTTTC. Drawing the rest from reference TRBV28 and TRBJ2-6, the complete variable domain is DVKVTQSSRYLVKRTGEKVFLECVQDMDHENMFWYRQDPGLGLRLIYFSYDVKMKEKGDIPEGYSVSREKKERFSLILESASTNQTSMYLCASSLFGQGKGYSGANVLTFGAGSRLTVL.

The chain combines TRBV5-1 with TRBJ1-1, with D unresolved. Germline CDR1 SGHRS, CDR2 YFSETQ. The CDR3 has 15 amino acids. With 6 bases removed from V and 4 bases from J, the gap between germline ends came to 19 bases. The CDR3, as DNA: TGCGCCAGCACCACCCGGGGTTTCCGGCTCACTGAAGCTTTCTTT. Translation: CASTTRGFRLTEAFF.

The gene calls are TRBV20-1 and TRBJ1-1; no reliable D call. Trimming removed 1 base at V and 4 bases at J, with 4 bases between. The CDR3 is made up of 11 amino acids. CDR1 DFQATT and CDR2 SNEGSKA come from the germline V gene (reference sequence). The CDR3 coding sequence is TGCAGTGCTAGAGGGGGCACTGAAGCTTTCTTT. Translated, it gives CSARGGTEAFF.

The genes are TRBV20-1 and TRBJ1-2; 10 positions agree with TRBD1. The CDR3 covers 14 residues. CDR1 DFQATT and CDR2 SNEGSKA come from the germline V gene (reference sequence). The CDR3 nucleotides are TGCAGCGGGGAGCAAAGACAGGGGGCGTATGGCTACACCTTC. Protein sequence: CSGEQRQGAYGYTF.

The chain links TRBV20-1 to TRBJ2-5, with D perhaps being TRBD1 or TRBD2 (6 bases each). The J call could be wrong; TRBJ2-7 is a better fit for the DNA end. Looked up from germline, CDR1 is DFQATT and CDR2 is SNEGSKA (reference sequence). The CDR3 contains 14 residues. The CDR3 sequence is CSARRPGARYEQYF. CDR3 sequence (DNA): TGCAGTGCTAGACGCCCGGGGGCGAGGTACGAGCAGTACTTC.

This chain joins TRBV20-1 and TRBJ1-6; 8 bases align to TRBD1. The CDR3 runs 16 residues. Germline V CDR1 and CDR2: DFQATT, SNEGSKA (reference sequence). V trimming: 0 bases; J trimming: 10 bases; junction bases outside the gene matches: 11. In DNA form, the CDR3 reads TGCAGTGCTAGAGATTCCGGACAGGGTTATAGATCACCCCTCCACTTT. Encoded protein: CSARDSGQGYRSPLHF.

Worth noting for this clonotype: A read error may account for a junction end that differs from germline. The rearrangement joins TRBV6-2 or TRBV6-3 to TRBJ2-1, with 12 bases lining up with TRBD2. From germline, CDR1 is MNHEY and CDR2 SVGEGT. The CDR3 is made up of 14 amino acids. CDR3 sequence: CTSSRLAGDNEQFF. CDR3 DNA sequence: TGTACCAGCAGTAGACTAGCGGGGGACAATGAGCAGTTCTTC.

The rearrangement links TRBV4-3 to TRBJ2-4; TRBD2 matches at 7 bases. Germline assignment: CDR1 LGHNA and CDR2 YSLEER. Losses at the gene ends were 0 bases for V and 0 bases for J; bases not matched to a gene: 5. The CDR3 is 17 residues long. CDR3 DNA: TGCGCCAGCAGCCAAGATTATCTAGCGGAAGCCAAAAACATTCAGTACTTC. This translates into CASSQDYLAEAKNIQYF.

This clonotype appeared a few times. The chain links TRBV28 to TRBJ2-3, with TRBD1 matching over 8 bases. The germline CDR1 and CDR2 sequences are MDHEN and SYDVKM. J lost 11 bases, V lost 7 bases, and 23 bases had no gene match. The CDR3 sequence is 17 residues long. The CDR3 spells CASKASPDRGQRIVQYF. In nucleotides, the CDR3 is TGTGCCAGCAAAGCTTCACCCGACAGGGGCCAACGGATAGTGCAGTATTTT.

About this clonotype itself: A junction end diverges from the germline sequence, so it may reflect a read error. This rearrangement joins TRBV9 to TRBJ2-1; TRBD2 matches 7 bases. This CDR3 is 15 amino acids long. CDR1 SGDLS and CDR2 YYNGEE come from the germline V gene. The CDR3 protein is CASSSGAGGANGQFF. CDR3 nucleotides: TGTGCCAGCAGCAGCGGGGCAGGTGGGGCGAATGGGCAGTTCTTC.

In its sample, this clonotype was seen a few times. V gene TRBV20-1 combines with J gene TRBJ2-1; weak D call: TRBD1 (6 bases). V lost 6 bases to trimming and J lost 3 bases, with 12 bases between them. Germline-derived CDR1 and CDR2 are DFQATT and SNEGSKA (reference sequence). This CDR3 is 13 amino acids long. The CDR3 DNA is TGCAGTGCAAACCGACAGGTCTACAATGAGCAGTTCTTC. Its protein product is CSANRQVYNEQFF.

The rearrangement uses TRBV27 and TRBJ2-1; TRBD2 agrees at 12 bases. J was trimmed by 7 bases and V by 4 bases; bases with no gene match: 11. This CDR3 has 17 residues. Germline V CDR1 and CDR2: MNHEY, SMNVEV (reference sequence). CDR3 in amino acids: CASSSKLLLAGGNEQFF. The CDR3 region has the DNA TGTGCCAGCAGTTCCAAACTCCTACTAGCGGGGGGAAATGAGCAGTTCTTC.